Below, 14 T cell receptor beta chains from the same sample are listed, as sequenced in a study of blood T cells in healthy people across ages. PCR was performed a second time for 7 to 11 cycles using a sample-barcoded 5' primer and a J-beta primer mix. MiXCR, applied by TCRdb to the 5' RACE reads, yields one record per CDR3 protein. The sample yields 780,000 or so distinct CDR3 sequences, approximately 25% seen once. A further study also used this sample, focusing on T cells of mothers and their children.

Source material: blood. Every receptor here comes from a boy between 10 and 17 years old in good health.

The sample holds a few counts of this clonotype. This chain connects TRBV5-5 to TRBJ2-4; possible D gene TRBD1, 6 bases. Germline V gives CDR1 SGHKS, CDR2 YYEKEE (reference sequence). V lost 5 bases and J 0 bases, leaving 15 bases between the germline ends. The CDR3 spans 16 residues. The CDR3 bases are TGTGCCAGCAGTCCTAATGGGGGCGAAGCCAAAAACATTCAGTACTTC. It yields the protein CASSPNGGEAKNIQYF.

V usage is TRBV29-1 and J usage is TRBJ2-1; 10 nucleotides agree with TRBD2. Germline-derived CDR1 and CDR2 are SQVTM and ANQGSEA. This CDR3 has 13 residues. With V trimmed by 4 bases and J by 7 bases, 4 bases remained unmatched. CDR3 region: CSVGTSGNNEQFF. The DNA for the CDR3 is TGCAGCGTTGGGACTAGCGGAAATAATGAGCAGTTCTTC.

V is TRBV20-1 and J is TRBJ1-4; no reliable D call. The CDR3 is 12 residues long. Deletions cut 6 bases from V and 5 bases from J, with 10 bases between. Germline CDR1 reads DFQATT; CDR2 reads SNEGSKA (reference sequence). For the CDR3, the DNA is TGCAGTGCCCCCCGGCGGAATGAAAAACTGTTTTTT. It is translated as CSAPRRNEKLFF.

The chain carries TRBV29-1 and TRBJ2-5, with D maybe TRBD1 (6 bases). The CDR3 contains 15 residues. V lost 3 bases and J 2 bases, leaving 16 bases between the germline ends. Germline loops: CDR1 SQVTM, CDR2 ANQGSEA. The CDR3 bases are TGCAGCGTTGAGTGGCTCCAGGGGCCTCAAGAGACCCAGTACTTC. Amino acid sequence: CSVEWLQGPQETQYF.

This clonotype came up a few times. The CDR3 region is CSAGPRLGHEQFF. Written as DNA, the CDR3 is TGCAGTGCTGGCCCCCGACTAGGCCATGAGCAGTTCTTC. This rearrangement joins TRBV20-1 to TRBJ2-5; maybe TRBD2 (6 bases). Matching the DNA end better, TRBJ2-1 makes the J call doubtful. CDR1 is DFQATT and CDR2 is SNEGSKA in the germline V gene (reference sequence). The CDR3 is 13 amino acids.

This clonotype was picked up a small number of times. The chain uses TRBV20-1 and TRBJ2-1; D not certain. This CDR3 has 15 residues. Trimming stripped 0 bases from V and 7 bases from J, with 16 bases between. Germline V gene sequence: CDR1 DFQATT, CDR2 SNEGSKA (reference sequence). The DNA for the CDR3 is TGCAGTGCTAGAGATATCGGACGACGGGTTAATGAGCAGTTCTTC. Its protein is CSARDIGRRVNEQFF.

This clonotype was detected a few times. One junction end does not reproduce the germline sequence, and a read error may be involved. The genes are TRBV7-7 and TRBJ2-2, with 9 bases fitting TRBD1. The CDR3 has 13 amino acids. Looked up from germline, CDR1 is SSHAT and CDR2 is FNYEAQ (reference sequence). Written as DNA, the CDR3 is TGTGCTAGCAGCGGACAGGGGACCGGGGAGCTGTTTTTT. It translates to CASSGQGTGELFF.

This clonotype has a handful of counts. The chain's CDR3 is CASSLSRARVYNSPLHF. CDR3 coding DNA: TGTGCCAGCAGTTTATCACGGGCTCGGGTATATAATTCACCCCTCCACTTT. The chain joins TRBV28 to TRBJ1-6; D is unclear. The CDR3 is 17 residues long. Germline loops: CDR1 MDHEN, CDR2 SYDVKM. Deletions cut 1 base from V and 4 bases from J, with 14 bases between.

This rearrangement joins TRBV7-9 to TRBJ2-5; 10 bases map to TRBD2. The germline V gene has CDR1 SEHNR and CDR2 FQNEAQ (reference sequence). The CDR3 runs 16 residues. With V trimmed by 5 bases and J by 2 bases, 8 bases remained unmatched. CDR3 sequence: CASSPSGGGPQETQYF. CDR3 sequence (DNA): TGTGCCAGCAGCCCGAGCGGGGGGGGACCACAAGAGACCCAGTACTTC.

This clonotype has only a few counts. This chain uses TRBV7-9 with TRBJ2-1; the D call may be TRBD1 or TRBD2 (6 bases each). Deletions cut 2 bases from V and 5 bases from J, with 19 bases between. Germline V gives CDR1 SEHNR, CDR2 FQNEAQ (reference sequence). This CDR3 has 17 residues. As DNA, the CDR3 is TGTGCCAGCAGCTTAATTTTCGGGGGCGGGATGGACAATGAGCAGTTCTTC. Translated, it gives CASSLIFGGGMDNEQFF.

This clonotype was counted between two and nine times. The J gene is TRBJ2-4, the V gene TRBV6-1; D unclear. Germline assignment: CDR1 MNHNS and CDR2 SASEGT. V lost 6 bases and J lost 0, with 12 bases in between. The length of the CDR3 is 15 residues. The CDR3 protein is CASSLEKIAKNIQYF. CDR3 bases: TGTGCCAGCAGCCTCGAGAAGATAGCCAAAAACATTCAGTACTTC.

The rearrangement links TRBV20-1 to TRBJ2-1; TRBD1 might be the D (6 bases). CDR3 length equals 13 residues. V was clipped by 3 bases and J by 9 bases, with 15 bases between them. The germline V gene has CDR1 DFQATT and CDR2 SNEGSKA (reference sequence). This chain's CDR3 is CSARASLGAEQFF. The CDR3 DNA reads TGCAGTGCTAGGGCGAGTCTGGGGGCTGAGCAGTTCTTC.

The chain has TRBV6-5 and TRBJ1-4; D might be TRBD1 (5 bases). In germline, CDR1 is MNHEY, CDR2 SVGAGI. This CDR3 is built from 17 residues. Trimming removed 0 bases at V and 2 bases at J, with 13 bases between. The DNA of the CDR3 is TGTGCCAGCAGTTACTCGAACCCGGGGGGTACTAATGAAAAACTGTTTTTT. The encoded protein is CASSYSNPGGTNEKLFF.

CDR3 sequence: CATSIRQGAENEKLFF. The DNA for the CDR3 is TGTGCCACCAGCATAAGACAGGGGGCAGAGAATGAAAAACTGTTTTTT. This rearrangement joins TRBV15 to TRBJ1-4, with TRBD1 matching 10 bases. Looked up from germline, CDR1 is LNHNV and CDR2 is YYDKDF (reference sequence). V dropped 4 bases and J dropped 5; count of bases not matched to a gene: 7. This CDR3 has 16 amino acids.